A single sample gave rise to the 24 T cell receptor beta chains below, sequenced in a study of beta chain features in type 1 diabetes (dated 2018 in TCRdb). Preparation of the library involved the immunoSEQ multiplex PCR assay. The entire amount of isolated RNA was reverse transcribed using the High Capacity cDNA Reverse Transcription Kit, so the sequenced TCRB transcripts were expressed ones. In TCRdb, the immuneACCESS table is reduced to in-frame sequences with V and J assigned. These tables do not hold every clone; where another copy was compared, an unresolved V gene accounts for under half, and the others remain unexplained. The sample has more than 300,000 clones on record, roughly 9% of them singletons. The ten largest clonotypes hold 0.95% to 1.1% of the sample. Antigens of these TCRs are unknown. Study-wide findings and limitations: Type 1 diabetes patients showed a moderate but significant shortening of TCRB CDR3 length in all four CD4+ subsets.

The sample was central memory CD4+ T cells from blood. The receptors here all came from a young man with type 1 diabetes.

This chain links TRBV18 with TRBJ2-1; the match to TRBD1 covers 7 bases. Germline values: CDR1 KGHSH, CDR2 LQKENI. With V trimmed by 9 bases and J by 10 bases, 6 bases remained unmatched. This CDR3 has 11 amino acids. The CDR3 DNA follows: TGTGCCAGTTCGGACAGGCAAGAGCAGTTCTTC. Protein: CASSDRQEQFF.

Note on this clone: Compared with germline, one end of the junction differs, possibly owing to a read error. For the CDR3, the DNA is TGTGCCAGCAGTGAATGGGGACCCACCCCTGAAAAGCTGTTTTTT. Translation gives CASSEWGPTPEKLFF. This chain joins TRBV25-1 and TRBJ1-4; maybe TRBD1 (5 bases). The germline gives CDR1 MGHDK, CDR2 SYGVNS. The CDR3 extends over 15 amino acids.

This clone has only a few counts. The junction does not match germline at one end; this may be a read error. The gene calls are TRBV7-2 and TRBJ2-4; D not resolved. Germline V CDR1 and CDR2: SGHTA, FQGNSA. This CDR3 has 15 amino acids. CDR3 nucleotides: TGCGCCAGCAGCCGTGACCTATTGGGGAAAAACATTCAGTACTTC. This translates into CASSRDLLGKNIQYF. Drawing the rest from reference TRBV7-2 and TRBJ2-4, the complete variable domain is GAGVSQSPSNKVTEKGKDVELRCDPISGHTALYWYRQSLGQGLEFLIYFQGNSAPDKSGLPSDRFSAERTGGSVSTLTIQRTQQEDSAVYLCASSRDLLGKNIQYFGAGTRLSVL.

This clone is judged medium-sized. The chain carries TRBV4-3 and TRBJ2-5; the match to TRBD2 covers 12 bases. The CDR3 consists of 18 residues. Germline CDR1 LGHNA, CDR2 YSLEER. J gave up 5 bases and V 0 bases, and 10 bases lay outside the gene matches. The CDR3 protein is CASSQETLAGGLRETQYF. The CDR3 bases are TGCGCCAGCAGCCAAGAGACTCTAGCGGGGGGGCTTCGGGAGACCCAGTACTTC.

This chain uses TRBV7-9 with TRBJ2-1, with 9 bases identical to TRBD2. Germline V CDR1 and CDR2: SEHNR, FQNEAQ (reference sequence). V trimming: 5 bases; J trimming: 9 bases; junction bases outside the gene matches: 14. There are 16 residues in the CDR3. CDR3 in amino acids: CASSLLAGPRGGEQFF. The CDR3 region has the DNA TGTGCCAGCAGCCTGCTAGCGGGACCGCGTGGGGGTGAGCAGTTCTTC.

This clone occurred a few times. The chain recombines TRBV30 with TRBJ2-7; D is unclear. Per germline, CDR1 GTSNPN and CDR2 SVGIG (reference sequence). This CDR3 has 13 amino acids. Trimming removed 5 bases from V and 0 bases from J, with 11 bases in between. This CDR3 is CAWGYLSSYEQYF. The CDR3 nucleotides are TGTGCCTGGGGGTACCTGAGCTCCTACGAGCAGTACTTC.

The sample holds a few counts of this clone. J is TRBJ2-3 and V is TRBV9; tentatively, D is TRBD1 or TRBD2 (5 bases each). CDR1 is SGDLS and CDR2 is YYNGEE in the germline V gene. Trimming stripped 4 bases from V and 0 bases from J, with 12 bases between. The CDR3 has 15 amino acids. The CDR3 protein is CASSLSGPSTDTQYF. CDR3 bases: TGTGCCAGCAGCTTATCGGGACCAAGCACAGATACGCAGTATTTT. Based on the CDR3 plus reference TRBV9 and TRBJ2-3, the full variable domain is DSGVTQTPKHLITATGQRVTLRCSPRSGDLSVYWYQQSLDQGLQFLIQYYNGEERAKGNILERFSAQQFPDLHSELNLSSLELGDSALYFCASSLSGPSTDTQYFGPGTRLTVL.

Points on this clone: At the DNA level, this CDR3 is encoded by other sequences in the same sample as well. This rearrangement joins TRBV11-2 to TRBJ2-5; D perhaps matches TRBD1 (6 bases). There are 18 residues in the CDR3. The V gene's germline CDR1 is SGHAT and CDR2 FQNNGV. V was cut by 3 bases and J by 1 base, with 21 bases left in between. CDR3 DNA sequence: TGTGCCAGCAGCTTGATCCGGGACATAAGGCCTCCCCAAGAGACCCAGTACTTC. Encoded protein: CASSLIRDIRPPQETQYF.

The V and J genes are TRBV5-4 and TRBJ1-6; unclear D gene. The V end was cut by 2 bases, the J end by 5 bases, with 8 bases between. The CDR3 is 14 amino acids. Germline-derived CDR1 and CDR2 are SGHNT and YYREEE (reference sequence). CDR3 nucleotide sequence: TGTGCCAGCAGCTTAGAGGAAAATAATTCACCCCTCCACTTT. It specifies CASSLEENNSPLHF.

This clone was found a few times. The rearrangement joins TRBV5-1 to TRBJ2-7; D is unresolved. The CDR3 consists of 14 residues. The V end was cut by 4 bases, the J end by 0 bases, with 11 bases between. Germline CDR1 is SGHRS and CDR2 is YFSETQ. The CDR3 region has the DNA TGCGCCAGCAGCCGGACCTTGAGCTCCTACGAGCAGTACTTC. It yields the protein CASSRTLSSYEQYF.

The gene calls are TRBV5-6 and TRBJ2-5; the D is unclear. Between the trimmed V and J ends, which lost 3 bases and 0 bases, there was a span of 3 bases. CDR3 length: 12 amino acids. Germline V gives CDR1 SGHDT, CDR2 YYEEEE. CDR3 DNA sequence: TGTGCCAGCAGCTCGAACCAAGAGACCCAGTACTTC. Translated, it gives CASSSNQETQYF.

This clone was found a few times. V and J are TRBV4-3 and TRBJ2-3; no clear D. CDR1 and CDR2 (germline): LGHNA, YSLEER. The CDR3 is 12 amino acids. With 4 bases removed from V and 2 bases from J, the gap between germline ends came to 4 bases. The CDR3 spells CASSRHTDTQYF. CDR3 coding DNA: TGCGCCAGCAGCCGACACACAGATACGCAGTATTTT.

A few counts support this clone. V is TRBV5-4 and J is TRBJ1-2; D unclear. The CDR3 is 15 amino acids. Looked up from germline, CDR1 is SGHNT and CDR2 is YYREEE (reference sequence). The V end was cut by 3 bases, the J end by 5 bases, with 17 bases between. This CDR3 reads CASSSPEEGPYGYTF. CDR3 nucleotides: TGTGCCAGCAGCTCCCCGGAGGAAGGACCATATGGCTACACCTTC.

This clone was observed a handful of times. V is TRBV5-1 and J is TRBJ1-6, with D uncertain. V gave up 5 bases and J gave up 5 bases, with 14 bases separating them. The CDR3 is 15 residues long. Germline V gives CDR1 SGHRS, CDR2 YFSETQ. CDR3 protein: CASRQDMTDNSPLHF. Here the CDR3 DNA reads TGCGCCAGCAGGCAGGATATGACGGATAATTCACCCCTCCACTTT. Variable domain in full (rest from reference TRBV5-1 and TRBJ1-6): KAGVTQTPRYLIKTRGQQVTLSCSPISGHRSVSWYQQTPGQGLQFLFEYFSETQRNKGNFPGRFSGRQFSNSRSEMNVSTLELGDSALYLCASRQDMTDNSPLHFGNGTRLTVT.

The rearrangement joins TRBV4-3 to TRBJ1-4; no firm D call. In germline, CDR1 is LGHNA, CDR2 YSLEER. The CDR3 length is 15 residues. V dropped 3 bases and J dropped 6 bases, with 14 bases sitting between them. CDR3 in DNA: TGCGCCAGCAGCCAGAGACCAGAGACCCATGAAAAACTGTTTTTT. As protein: CASSQRPETHEKLFF.

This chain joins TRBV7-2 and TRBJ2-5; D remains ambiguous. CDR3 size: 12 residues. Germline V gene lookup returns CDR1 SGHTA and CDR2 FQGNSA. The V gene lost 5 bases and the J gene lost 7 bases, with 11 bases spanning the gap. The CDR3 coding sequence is TGTGCCAGCAGCCCCCCCGAAGGGACCCAGTACTTC. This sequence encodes CASSPPEGTQYF.

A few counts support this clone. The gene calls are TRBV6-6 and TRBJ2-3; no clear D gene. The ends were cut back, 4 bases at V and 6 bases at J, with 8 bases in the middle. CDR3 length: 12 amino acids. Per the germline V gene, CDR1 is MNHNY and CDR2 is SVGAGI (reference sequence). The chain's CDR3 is CASSSNLDTQYF. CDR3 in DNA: TGTGCCAGCAGTTCTAACTTGGATACGCAGTATTTT.

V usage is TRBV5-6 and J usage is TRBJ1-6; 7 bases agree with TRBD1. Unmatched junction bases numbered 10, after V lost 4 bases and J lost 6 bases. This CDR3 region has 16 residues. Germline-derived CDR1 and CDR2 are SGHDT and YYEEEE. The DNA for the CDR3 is TGTGCCAGCAGCCCAACAGGGGAGATTACTAATTCACCCCTCCACTTT. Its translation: CASSPTGEITNSPLHF.

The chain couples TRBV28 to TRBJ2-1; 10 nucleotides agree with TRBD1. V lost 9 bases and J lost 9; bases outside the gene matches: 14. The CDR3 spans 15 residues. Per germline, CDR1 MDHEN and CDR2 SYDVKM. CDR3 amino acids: CASPPRTGGFGEQFF. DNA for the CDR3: TGTGCCAGTCCCCCCAGGACAGGGGGTTTCGGTGAGCAGTTCTTC.

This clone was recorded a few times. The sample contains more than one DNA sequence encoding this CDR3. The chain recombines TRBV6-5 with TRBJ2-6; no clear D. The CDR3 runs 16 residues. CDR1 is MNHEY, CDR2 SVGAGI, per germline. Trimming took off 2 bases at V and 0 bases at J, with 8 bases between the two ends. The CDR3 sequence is CASSYRRSSGANVLTF. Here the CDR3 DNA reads TGTGCCAGCAGTTACCGCCGGAGCTCTGGGGCCAACGTCCTGACTTTC.

The CDR3 loop reads CASRPDSTYNEQFF. The CDR3 DNA sequence: TGTGCCAGCAGACCGGACTCGACCTACAATGAGCAGTTCTTC. V gene TRBV6-6 combines with J gene TRBJ2-1; tentatively, D is TRBD2 (5 bases). Germline loops: CDR1 MNHNY, CDR2 SVGAGI (reference sequence). V was clipped by 6 bases and J by 2 bases, with 11 bases between them. CDR3 length: 14 amino acids.

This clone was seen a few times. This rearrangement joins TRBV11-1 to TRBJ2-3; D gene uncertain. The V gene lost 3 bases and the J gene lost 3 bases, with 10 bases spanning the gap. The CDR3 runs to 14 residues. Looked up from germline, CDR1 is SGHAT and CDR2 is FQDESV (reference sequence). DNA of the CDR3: TGTGCCAGCAGCTTGTCGGCGCTAACAGATACGCAGTATTTT. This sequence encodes CASSLSALTDTQYF.

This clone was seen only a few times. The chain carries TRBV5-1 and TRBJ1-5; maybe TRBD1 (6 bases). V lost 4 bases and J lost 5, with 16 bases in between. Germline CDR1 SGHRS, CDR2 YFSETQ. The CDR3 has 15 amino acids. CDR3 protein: CASSPAAGGDQPQHF. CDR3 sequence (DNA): TGCGCCAGCAGCCCGGCGGCTGGGGGCGATCAGCCCCAGCATTTT.

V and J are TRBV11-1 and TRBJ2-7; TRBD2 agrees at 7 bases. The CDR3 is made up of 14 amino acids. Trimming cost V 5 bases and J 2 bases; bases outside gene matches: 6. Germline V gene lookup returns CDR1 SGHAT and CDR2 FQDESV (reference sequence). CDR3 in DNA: TGTGCCAGCAGCCCTCAGGGAGGGGCCTACGAGCAGTACTTC. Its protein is CASSPQGGAYEQYF.